One sample yielded the 3 T cell receptor beta chains listed below, sequenced in a study of blood T cell repertoires in COVID-19 (dated by TCRdb to between 2020 and 2021). The library was generated by the immunoSEQ multiplex PCR assay. As stored in TCRdb, this immuneACCESS dataset retains in-frame rearrangements with V and J assigned. A fraction of the clones does not appear; measured against another copy, unresolved V genes explain less than half of the discrepancy, and the remainder lacks a known reason. The sample data list over 75,000 clones, and about 77% of these were observed just once. The ten largest clones represent around 17% of the sample. Sequenced input: peripheral blood. These receptors all come from a human donor in a cohort sampled during active COVID-19.

The rearrangement uses TRBV28 and TRBJ2-2, with D maybe TRBD2 (7 bases). Germline lookup yields CDR1 MDHEN and CDR2 SYDVKM. The CDR3 consists of 15 residues. The V end lost 3 bases, the J end lost 3 bases, and 11 bases lay between the germline ends. The CDR3 coding sequence is TGTGCCAGCAGTTTCCTAGGGGGGGACACCGGGGAGCTGTTTTTT. It translates to CASSFLGGDTGELFF.

The gene calls are TRBV19 and TRBJ2-2, with D maybe TRBD1 (6 bases). This CDR3 spans 17 amino acids. Trimming removed 3 bases at V and 4 bases at J, with 18 bases between. Germline CDR1 reads LNHDA; CDR2 reads SQIVND (reference sequence). CDR3 sequence: CASSIFVYRASTGELFF. The CDR3 DNA is TGTGCCAGTAGTATCTTTGTCTACAGGGCGAGCACCGGGGAGCTGTTTTTT.

The rearrangement joins TRBV2 to TRBJ1-1; 7 bases fit TRBD1. CDR1 is SNHLY and CDR2 is FYNNEI in the germline V gene. The CDR3 extends over 15 amino acids. V shed 6 bases, J shed 4 bases, and the junction held 11 bases outside the gene matches. The CDR3 reads CASRDLTGRGTEAFF. CDR3 nucleotides: TGTGCCAGCAGGGACCTGACAGGGAGAGGCACTGAAGCTTTCTTT.